The entry below gives a single T cell receptor beta chain sequence along with its context. As yet, its antigen is unknown. V was clipped by 6 bases and J by 2 bases, with 13 bases between them. CDR3 length: 14 amino acids. The data were taken from a study of T-cell memory formation after mild COVID-19. Study-level information: Among the donors, TCR clusters were largely specific to each donor. Notes on the study in general: Detection of some responders pre-infection suggested pre-existing cross-reactive memory T cells participated.

TCRdb processed the 5' RACE reads anew with MiXCR; each CDR3 protein has one entry. The sample holds 350,000 to 450,000 distinct CDR3 sequences, 28% seen once. This chain links TRBV12-3 or TRBV12-4 with TRBJ2-5; weak D call: TRBD2 (7 bases). This receptor was obtained from an adult woman who had mild COVID-19 (a few samples of this study predate the infection). Cell type and time point are not known. The sample comprised PBMCs or a T cell subset sorted from them (not recorded which). CDR3 sequence: CASSQGGAQETQYF. CDR3 nucleotides: TGTGCCAGCAGCCAAGGGGGGGCGCAAGAGACCCAGTACTTC.